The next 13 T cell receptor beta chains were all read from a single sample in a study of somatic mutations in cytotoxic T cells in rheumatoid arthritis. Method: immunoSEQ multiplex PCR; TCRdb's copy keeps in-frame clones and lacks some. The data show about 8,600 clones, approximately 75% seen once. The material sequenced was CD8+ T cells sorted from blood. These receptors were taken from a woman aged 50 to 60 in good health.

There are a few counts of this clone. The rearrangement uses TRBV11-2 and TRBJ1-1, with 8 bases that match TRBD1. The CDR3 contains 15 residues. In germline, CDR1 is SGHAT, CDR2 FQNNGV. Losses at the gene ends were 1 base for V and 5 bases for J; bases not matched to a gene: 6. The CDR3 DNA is TGTGCCAGCAGCTTAGCAGACAGGGGTGGAACTGAAGCTTTCTTT. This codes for CASSLADRGGTEAFF.

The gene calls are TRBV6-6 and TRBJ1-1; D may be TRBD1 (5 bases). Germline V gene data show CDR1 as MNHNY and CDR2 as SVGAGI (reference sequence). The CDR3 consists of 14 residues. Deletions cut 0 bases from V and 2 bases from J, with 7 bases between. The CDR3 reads CASSYSTVNTEAFF. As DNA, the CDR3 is TGTGCCAGCAGTTACTCGACAGTTAACACTGAAGCTTTCTTT.

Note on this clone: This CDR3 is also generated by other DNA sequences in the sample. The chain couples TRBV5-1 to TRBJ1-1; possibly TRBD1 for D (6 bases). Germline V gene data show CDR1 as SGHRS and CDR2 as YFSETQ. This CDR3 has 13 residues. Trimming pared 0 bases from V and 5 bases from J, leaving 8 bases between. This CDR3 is CASSLGGGTEAFF. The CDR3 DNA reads TGCGCCAGCAGCTTGGGAGGGGGAACTGAAGCTTTCTTT.

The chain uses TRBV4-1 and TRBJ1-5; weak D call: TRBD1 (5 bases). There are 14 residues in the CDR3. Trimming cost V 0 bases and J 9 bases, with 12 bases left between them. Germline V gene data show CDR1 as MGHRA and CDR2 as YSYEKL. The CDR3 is CASSQDRGGRPQHF. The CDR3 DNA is TGCGCCAGCAGCCAAGATAGGGGCGGGAGGCCCCAGCATTTT.

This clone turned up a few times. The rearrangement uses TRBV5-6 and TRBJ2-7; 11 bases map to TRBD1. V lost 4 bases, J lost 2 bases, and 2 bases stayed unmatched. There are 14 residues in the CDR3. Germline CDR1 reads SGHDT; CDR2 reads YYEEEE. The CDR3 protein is CASSPGQGAYEQYF. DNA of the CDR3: TGTGCCAGCAGCCCGGGACAGGGGGCCTACGAGCAGTACTTC.

The CDR3 DNA reads TGTGCCATCAGTGAGTCTAGGTTCGGACAGACAGATACGCAGTATTTT. This sequence encodes CAISESRFGQTDTQYF. The J gene is TRBJ2-3, the V gene TRBV10-3, with D tentatively TRBD1 (6 bases). Germline V gene sequence: CDR1 ENHRY, CDR2 SYGVKD. This CDR3 region has 16 residues. V was clipped by 0 bases and J by 3 bases, with 13 bases between them.

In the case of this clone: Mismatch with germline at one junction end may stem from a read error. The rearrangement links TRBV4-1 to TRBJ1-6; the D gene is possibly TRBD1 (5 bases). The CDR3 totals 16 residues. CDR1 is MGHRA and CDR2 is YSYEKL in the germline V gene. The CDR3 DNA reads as TGTGCCAGCAGCCAAGGTTCCCAGGGCAATAATTCACCCCTCCACTTT. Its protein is CASSQGSQGNNSPLHF.

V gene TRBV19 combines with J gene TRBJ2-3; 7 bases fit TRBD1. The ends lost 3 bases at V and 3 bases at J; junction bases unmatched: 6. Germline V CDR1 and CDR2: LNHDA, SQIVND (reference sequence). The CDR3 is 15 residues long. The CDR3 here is CASSMTGSGTDTQYF. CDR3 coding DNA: TGTGCCAGTAGTATGACAGGGTCCGGGACAGATACGCAGTATTTT. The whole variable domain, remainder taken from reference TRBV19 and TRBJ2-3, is DGGITQSPKYLFRKEGQNVTLSCEQNLNHDAMYWYRQDPGQGLRLIYYSQIVNDFQKGDIAEGYSVSREKKESFPLTVTSAQKNPTAFYLCASSMTGSGTDTQYFGPGTRLTVL.

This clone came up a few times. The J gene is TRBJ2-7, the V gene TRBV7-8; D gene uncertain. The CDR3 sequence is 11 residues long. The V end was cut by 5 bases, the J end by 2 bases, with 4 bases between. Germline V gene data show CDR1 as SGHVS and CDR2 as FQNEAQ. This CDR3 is CASSPTYEQYF. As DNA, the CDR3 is TGTGCCAGCAGCCCTACCTACGAGCAGTACTTC. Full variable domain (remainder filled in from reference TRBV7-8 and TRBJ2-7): GAGVSQSPRYKVAKRGQDVALRCDPISGHVSLFWYQQALGQGPEFLTYFQNEAQLDKSGLPSDRFFAERPEGSVSTLKIQRTQQEDSAVYLCASSPTYEQYFGPGTRLTVT.

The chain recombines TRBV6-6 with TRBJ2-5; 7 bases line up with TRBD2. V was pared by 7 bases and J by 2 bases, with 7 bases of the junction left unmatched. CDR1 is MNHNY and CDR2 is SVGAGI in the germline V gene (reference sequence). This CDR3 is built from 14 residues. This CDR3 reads CASTPSGGQETQYF. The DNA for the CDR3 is TGTGCCAGCACCCCCTCGGGAGGACAAGAGACCCAGTACTTC.

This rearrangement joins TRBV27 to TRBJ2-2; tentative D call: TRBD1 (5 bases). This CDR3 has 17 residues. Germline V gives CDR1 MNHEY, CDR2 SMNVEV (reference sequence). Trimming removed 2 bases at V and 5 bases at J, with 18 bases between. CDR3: CASSLVSRQSITGELFF. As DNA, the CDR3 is TGTGCCAGCAGTTTAGTCTCTCGACAGAGCATAACCGGGGAGCTGTTTTTT.

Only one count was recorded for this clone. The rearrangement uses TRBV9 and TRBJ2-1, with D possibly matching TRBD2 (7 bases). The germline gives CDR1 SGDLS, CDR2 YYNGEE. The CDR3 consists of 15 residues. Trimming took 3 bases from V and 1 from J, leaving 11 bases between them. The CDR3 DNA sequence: TGTGCCAGCAGCGAGGGGGGGAAATCCTACAATGAGCAGTTCTTC. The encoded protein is CASSEGGKSYNEQFF.

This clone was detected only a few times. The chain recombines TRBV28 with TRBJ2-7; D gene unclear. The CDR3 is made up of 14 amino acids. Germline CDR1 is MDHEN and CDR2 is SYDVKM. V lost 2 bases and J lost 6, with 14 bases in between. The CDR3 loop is CASSLVIGTGEQYF. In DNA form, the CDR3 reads TGTGCCAGCAGTTTAGTTATCGGCACGGGCGAGCAGTACTTC.